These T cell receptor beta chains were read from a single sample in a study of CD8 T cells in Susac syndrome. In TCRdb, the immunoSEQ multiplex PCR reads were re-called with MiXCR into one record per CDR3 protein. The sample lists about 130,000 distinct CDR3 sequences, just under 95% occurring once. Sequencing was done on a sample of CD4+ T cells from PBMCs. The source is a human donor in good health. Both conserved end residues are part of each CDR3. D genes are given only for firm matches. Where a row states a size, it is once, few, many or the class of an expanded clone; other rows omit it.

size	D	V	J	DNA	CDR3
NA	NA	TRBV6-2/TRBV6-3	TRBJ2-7	TGTGCCAGCAGAGATTCTAAGGGCGAGCAGTACTTC	CASRDSKGEQYF
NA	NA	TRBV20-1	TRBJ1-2	TGCAGTGCTTCAATCGGGACGAAAGGCTACACCTTC	CSASIGTKGYTF
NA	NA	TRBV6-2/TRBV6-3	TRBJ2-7	TGTGCCATCCTAAGGGCGGGAACCTACGAGCAGTACTTC	CAILRAGTYEQYF
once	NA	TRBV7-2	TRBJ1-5	TGTGCCAGCAGCTTATGGGTAAATCAGCCCCAGCATTTT	CASSLWVNQPQHF
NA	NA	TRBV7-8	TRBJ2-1	TGTGCCAGCAGCTGGGGGACACTCTACAATGAGCAGTTCTTC	CASSWGTLYNEQFF
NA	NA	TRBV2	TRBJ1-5	TGTGCCAGCAGCGTAGGGGGTTCCAATCAGCCCCAGCATTTT	CASSVGGSNQPQHF
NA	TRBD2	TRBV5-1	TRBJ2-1	TGCGCCAGCAGCTTAGCGGGAGCTCATGAGCAGTTCTTC	CASSLAGAHEQFF
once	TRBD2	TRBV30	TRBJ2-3	TGTGCCTACCGACTAGCGGGAGCACCAGATACGCAGTATTTT	CAYRLAGAPDTQYF
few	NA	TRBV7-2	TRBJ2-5	TGTGCCAGCAGCTTAGCTGGAATGTACCAAGAGACCCAGTACTTC	CASSLAGMYQETQYF
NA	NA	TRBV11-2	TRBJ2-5	TGTGCCAGCAGCTTTTACAGCGGTCAAGAGACCCAGTACTTC	CASSFYSGQETQYF
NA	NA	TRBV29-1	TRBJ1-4	TGCAGCGCGAGGGGCTTGGGTGAAAAACTGTTTTTT	CSARGLGEKLFF
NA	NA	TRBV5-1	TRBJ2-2	TGCGCCAGCAGCGCACAGGGGAGGACCGGGGAGCTGTTTTTT	CASSAQGRTGELFF
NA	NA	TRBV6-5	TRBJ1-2	TGTGCCAGCAGTTTAAAACCACAGGGTATTGGCTATGGCTACACCTTC	CASSLKPQGIGYGYTF
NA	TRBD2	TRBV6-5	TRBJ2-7	TGTGCCAGCAGCCCACTAGCGGGACGAAAAGAGCAGTACTTC	CASSPLAGRKEQYF
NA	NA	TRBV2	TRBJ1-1	TGTGCCAGCAGTTTGGGTTCGGGCACTGAAGCTTTCTTT	CASSLGSGTEAFF
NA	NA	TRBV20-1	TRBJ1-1	TGCAGTGCTAGGGAGGACGGGAACACTGAAGCTTTCTTT	CSAREDGNTEAFF
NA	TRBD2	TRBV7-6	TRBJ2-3	TGTGCCAGCAGCTTAGAGGGACTAGCGGGAGCGGGCACAGATACGCAGTATTTT	CASSLEGLAGAGTDTQYF
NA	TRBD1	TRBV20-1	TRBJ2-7	TGCAGTGCTTACACAGGGGCGACCTACGAGCAGTACTTC	CSAYTGATYEQYF
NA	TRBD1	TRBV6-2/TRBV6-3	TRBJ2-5	TGTGCCAGCAGTGTCCGGGACAGAGAGACCCAGTACTTC	CASSVRDRETQYF
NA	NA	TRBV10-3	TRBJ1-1	TGTGCCATCAGTGTCCACGGGACCTCCAAGGTCCCTGAAGCTTTCTTT	CAISVHGTSKVPEAFF
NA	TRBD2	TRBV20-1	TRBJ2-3	TGCAGTGCTAGAGACCCGGGACTAGCGGGCCTCACAGATACGCAGTATTTT	CSARDPGLAGLTDTQYF
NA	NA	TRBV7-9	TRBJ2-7	TGTGCCAGCAGCTTAGTGTCTGGGCTCGAGCAGTACTTC	CASSLVSGLEQYF
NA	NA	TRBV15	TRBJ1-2	TGTGCCACCTCACGTTTAAGCGGGGGGGATGGCTACACCTTC	CATSRLSGGDGYTF
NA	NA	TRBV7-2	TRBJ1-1	TGTGCCAGCAGTACAATGCGGCTCGGAGCTTTCTTT	CASSTMRLGAFF
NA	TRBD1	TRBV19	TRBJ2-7	TGTGCCAGTAGTATCGCCGGGACAGGGTTCTCCTACGAGCAGTACTTC	CASSIAGTGFSYEQYF
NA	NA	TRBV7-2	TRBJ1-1	TGTGCCATTCAGACCCAGTCAGGCACTGAAGCTTTCTTT	CAIQTQSGTEAFF
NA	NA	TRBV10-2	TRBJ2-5	TGCGCCAGCCGCCCGGAAAAAGAGACCCAGTACTTC	CASRPEKETQYF
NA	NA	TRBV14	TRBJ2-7	TGTGCCAGCAGCCACTTTGAGGGAGAGGCCTACGAGCAGTACTTC	CASSHFEGEAYEQYF
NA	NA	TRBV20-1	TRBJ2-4	TGCAGTGCTACCTCGACCTTCGCTACCCCCAAAAACATTCAGTACTTC	CSATSTFATPKNIQYF
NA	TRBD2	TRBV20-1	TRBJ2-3	TGCAGTGCTAGAGGAGGTAGCGGGACTAGCACAGATACGCAGTATTTT	CSARGGSGTSTDTQYF
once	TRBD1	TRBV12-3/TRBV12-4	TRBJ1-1	TGTGCCAGCACTTGGACAGGGGGTGCCGCTGAAGCTTTCTTT	CASTWTGGAAEAFF
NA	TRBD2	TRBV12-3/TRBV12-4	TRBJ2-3	TGTGCCAGCAGTACTACCGGGACTAGCGTGGGGTACACAGATACGCAGTATTTT	CASSTTGTSVGYTDTQYF
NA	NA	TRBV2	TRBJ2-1	TGTGCCAGCAGTGAGCCAGGCCGTACCTACAATGAGCAGTTCTTC	CASSEPGRTYNEQFF
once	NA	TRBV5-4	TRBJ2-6	TGTGCCAGCAGCTTGGCAGCCCCCTCTGGGGCCAACGTCCTGACTTTC	CASSLAAPSGANVLTF
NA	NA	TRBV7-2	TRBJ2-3	TGTGCCAGCAGCTTATTGGGGATCACAGATACGCAGTATTTT	CASSLLGITDTQYF
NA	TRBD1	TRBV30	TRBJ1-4	TGTGCCTGGAGGTCGGGACAGGTTGCAACTAATGAAAAACTGTTTTTT	CAWRSGQVATNEKLFF
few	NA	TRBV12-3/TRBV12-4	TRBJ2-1	TGTGCCAGCAGTTTACTAGGATCTAATGAGCAGTTCTTC	CASSLLGSNEQFF
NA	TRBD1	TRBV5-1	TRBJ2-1	TGCGCCAGCAGCTTGCAGGGGGAATCCTACAATGAGCAGTTCTTC	CASSLQGESYNEQFF
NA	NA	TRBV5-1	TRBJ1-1	TGCGCCAGCAGCTCGGGGACGGTAGACACTGAAGCTTTCTTT	CASSSGTVDTEAFF
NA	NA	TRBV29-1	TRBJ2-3	TGCAGCGTGGCCCTGGACATCGCAGATACGCAGTATTTT	CSVALDIADTQYF
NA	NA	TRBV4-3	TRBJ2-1	TGCGCCAGCAGCCAGATGATAGACAATGAGCAGTTCTTC	CASSQMIDNEQFF